This TCR beta chain was identified during a study of T cell responses to AZD1222 COVID-19 vaccine. Doses given second, at about 4 or about 12 weeks, were pooled. Sequencing used immunoSEQ multiplex PCR; TCRdb keeps in-frame clones, though not all of them. Of some 130,000 clones listed, just under 95% are singletons. The study's findings and limits: Of spike-specific TCRs, nearly half reportedly target regions left unmutated in variants. Samples come after the peak T cell response, not at day 14. Two doses of AZD1222 preceded a rise in Spike-specific TCR breadth and depth.

This clone was observed a handful of times. Its specificity is unknown. This CDR3 comprises 13 residues. With 3 bases removed from V and 9 bases from J, the gap between germline ends came to 11 bases. The sequencing used peripheral blood, collected 28 days after the second AZD1222 dose. The genes are TRBV12-3 or TRBV12-4 and TRBJ1-4; no clear D gene. The sequence was obtained from an adult who received the AZD1222 COVID-19 vaccine. The CDR3 protein is CASSFLGSQKLFF. DNA of the CDR3: TGTGCCAGCAGTTTTTTAGGAAGTCAAAAACTGTTTTTT.